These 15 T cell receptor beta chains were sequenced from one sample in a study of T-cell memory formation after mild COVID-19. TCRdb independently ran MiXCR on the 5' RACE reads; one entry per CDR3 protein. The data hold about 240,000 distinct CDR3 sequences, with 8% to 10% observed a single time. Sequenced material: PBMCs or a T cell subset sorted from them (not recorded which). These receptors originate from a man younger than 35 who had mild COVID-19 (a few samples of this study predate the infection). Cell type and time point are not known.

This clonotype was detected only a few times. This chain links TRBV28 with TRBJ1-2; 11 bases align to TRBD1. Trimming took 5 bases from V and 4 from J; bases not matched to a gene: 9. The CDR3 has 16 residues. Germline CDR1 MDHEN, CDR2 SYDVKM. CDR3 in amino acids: CASSDGQGALSYGYTF. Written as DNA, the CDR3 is TGTGCCAGCAGTGACGGACAGGGGGCGTTGAGCTATGGCTACACCTTC.

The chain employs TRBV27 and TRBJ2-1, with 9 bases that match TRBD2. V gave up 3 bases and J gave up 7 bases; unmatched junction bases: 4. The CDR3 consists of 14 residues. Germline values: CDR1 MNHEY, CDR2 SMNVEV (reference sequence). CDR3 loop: CASSLLAGPNEQFF. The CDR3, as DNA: TGTGCCAGCAGTTTGCTAGCGGGGCCAAATGAGCAGTTCTTC.

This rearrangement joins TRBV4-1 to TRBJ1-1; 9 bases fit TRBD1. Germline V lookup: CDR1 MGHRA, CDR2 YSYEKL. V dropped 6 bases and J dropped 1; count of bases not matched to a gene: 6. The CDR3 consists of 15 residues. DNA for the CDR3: TGCGCCAGCAGGGACAGGGGTGTTTCGAACACTGAAGCTTTCTTT. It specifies CASRDRGVSNTEAFF.

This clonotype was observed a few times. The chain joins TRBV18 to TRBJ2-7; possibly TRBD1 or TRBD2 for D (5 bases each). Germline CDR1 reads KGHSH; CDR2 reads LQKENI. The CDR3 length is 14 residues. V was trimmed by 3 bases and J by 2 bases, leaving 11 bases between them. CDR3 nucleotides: TGTGCCAGCTCACCGTCCGGGACCCCCTACGAGCAGTACTTC. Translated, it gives CASSPSGTPYEQYF.

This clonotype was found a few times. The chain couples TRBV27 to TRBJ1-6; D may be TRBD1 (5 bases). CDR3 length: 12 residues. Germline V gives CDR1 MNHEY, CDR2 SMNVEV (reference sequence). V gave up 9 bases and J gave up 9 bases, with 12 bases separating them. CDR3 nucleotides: TGTGCCAGTGGTCCAGACAGTTCACCCCTCCACTTT. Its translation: CASGPDSSPLHF.

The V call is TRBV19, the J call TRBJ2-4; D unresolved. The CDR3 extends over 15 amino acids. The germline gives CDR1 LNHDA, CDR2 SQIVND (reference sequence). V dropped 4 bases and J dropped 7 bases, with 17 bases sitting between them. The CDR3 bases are TGTGCCAGTAGTAGTAATAGGGCCCTCCGGAACATTCAGTACTTC. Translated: CASSSNRALRNIQYF.

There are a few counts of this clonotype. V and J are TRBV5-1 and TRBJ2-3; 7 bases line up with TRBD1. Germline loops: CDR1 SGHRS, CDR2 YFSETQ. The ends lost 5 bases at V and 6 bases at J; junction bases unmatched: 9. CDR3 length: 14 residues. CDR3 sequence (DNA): TGCGCCAGCAGACCCTGGACAGGTGTGGATACGCAGTATTTT. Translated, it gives CASRPWTGVDTQYF. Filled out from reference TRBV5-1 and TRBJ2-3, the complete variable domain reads KAGVTQTPRYLIKTRGQQVTLSCSPISGHRSVSWYQQTPGQGLQFLFEYFSETQRNKGNFPGRFSGRQFSNSRSEMNVSTLELGDSALYLCASRPWTGVDTQYFGPGTRLTVL.

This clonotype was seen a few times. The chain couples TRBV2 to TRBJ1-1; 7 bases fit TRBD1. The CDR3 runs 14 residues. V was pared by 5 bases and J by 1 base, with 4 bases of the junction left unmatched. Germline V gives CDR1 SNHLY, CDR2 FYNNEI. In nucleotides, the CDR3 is TGTGCCAGCAGTTCAGGGGGAGCGAACACTGAAGCTTTCTTT. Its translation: CASSSGGANTEAFF.

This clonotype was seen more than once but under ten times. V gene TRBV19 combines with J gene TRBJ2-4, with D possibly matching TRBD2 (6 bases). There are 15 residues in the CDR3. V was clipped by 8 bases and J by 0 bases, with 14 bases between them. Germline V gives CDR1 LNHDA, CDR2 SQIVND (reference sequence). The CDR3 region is CASQRDWGAKNIQYF. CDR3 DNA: TGTGCCAGTCAACGGGACTGGGGAGCCAAAAACATTCAGTACTTC.

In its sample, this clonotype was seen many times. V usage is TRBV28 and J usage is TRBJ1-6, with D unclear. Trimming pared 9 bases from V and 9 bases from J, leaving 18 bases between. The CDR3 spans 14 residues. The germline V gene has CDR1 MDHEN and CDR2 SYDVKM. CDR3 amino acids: CASTVFDHRSPLHF. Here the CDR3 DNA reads TGTGCCAGTACAGTGTTTGATCATCGTTCACCCCTCCACTTT.

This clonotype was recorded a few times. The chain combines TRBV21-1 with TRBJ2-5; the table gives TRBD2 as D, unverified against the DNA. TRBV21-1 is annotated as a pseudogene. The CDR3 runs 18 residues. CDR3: CASSNQAGVGHTKETQYF. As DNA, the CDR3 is TGTGCCAGCAGCAACCAAGCGGGGGTAGGACACACAAAGGAGACCCAGTACTTC.

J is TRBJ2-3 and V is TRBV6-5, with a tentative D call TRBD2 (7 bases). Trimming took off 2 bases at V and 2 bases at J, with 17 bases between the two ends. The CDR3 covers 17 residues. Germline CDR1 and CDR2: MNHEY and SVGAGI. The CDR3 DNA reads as TGTGCCAGCAGTTACACCTATGGGGGGGGCCACACAGATACGCAGTATTTT. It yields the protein CASSYTYGGGHTDTQYF.

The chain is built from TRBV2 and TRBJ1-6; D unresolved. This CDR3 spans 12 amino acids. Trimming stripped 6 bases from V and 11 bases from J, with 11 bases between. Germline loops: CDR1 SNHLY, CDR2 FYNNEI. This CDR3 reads CASRSVGTPLHF. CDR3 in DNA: TGTGCCAGCAGATCCGTAGGTACACCCCTCCACTTT.

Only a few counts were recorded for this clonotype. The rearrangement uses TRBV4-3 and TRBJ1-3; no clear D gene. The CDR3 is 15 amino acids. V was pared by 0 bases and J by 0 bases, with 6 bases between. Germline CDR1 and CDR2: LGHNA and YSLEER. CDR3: CASSQDPASGNTIYF. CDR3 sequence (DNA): TGCGCCAGCAGCCAAGATCCAGCCTCTGGAAACACCATATATTTT.

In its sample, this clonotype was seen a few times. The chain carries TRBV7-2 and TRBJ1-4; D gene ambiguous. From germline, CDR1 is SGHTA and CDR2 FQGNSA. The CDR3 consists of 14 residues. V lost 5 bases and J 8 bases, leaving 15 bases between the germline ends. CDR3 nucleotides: TGTGCCAGCAGCCAAAATCGGCGGGGAGAAAAACTGTTTTTT. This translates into CASSQNRRGEKLFF. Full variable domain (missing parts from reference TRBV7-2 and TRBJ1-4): GAGVSQSPSNKVTEKGKDVELRCDPISGHTALYWYRQSLGQGLEFLIYFQGNSAPDKSGLPSDRFSAERTGGSVSTLTIQRTQQEDSAVYLCASSQNRRGEKLFFGSGTQLSVL.